This T cell receptor (beta chain) was sequenced in a study of T cells in Graves' hyperthyroidism and ophthalmopathy. Findings of the study overall: Stable hyperthyroidism and ophthalmopathy were separated using 13 V-J signatures.

A note on this clonotype: Its antigen is currently unknown.

Researchers amplified the TCR beta CDR3 regions from RNA transcripts. When the TCR CDR3 underwent first-round RT-PCR, the HTBI primer set was used. TCRdb itself ran the multiplex PCR reads through MiXCR, one entry per CDR3 protein. In the table there are about 720,000 distinct CDR3 sequences, around 17% of which are singletons. Diagnostic decisions used clinical symptoms, serum thyroxine and TRAb, thyroid ultrasound and orbital computed tomography. The germline CDR1 and CDR2 sequences are DFQATT and SNEGSKA (reference sequence). The CDR3 length is 14 residues. With 0 bases removed from V and 4 bases from J, the gap between germline ends came to 10 bases.

What was sequenced was blood. The rearrangement links TRBV20-1 to TRBJ2-1; D tentatively reads TRBD1 or TRBD2 (5 bases each). The receptor comes from a man aged 18 to 35 with Graves' hyperthyroidism. DNA of the CDR3: TGCAGTGCTAGAGATCTCGGGGCTTACAATGAGCAGTTCTTC. It is translated as CSARDLGAYNEQFF.